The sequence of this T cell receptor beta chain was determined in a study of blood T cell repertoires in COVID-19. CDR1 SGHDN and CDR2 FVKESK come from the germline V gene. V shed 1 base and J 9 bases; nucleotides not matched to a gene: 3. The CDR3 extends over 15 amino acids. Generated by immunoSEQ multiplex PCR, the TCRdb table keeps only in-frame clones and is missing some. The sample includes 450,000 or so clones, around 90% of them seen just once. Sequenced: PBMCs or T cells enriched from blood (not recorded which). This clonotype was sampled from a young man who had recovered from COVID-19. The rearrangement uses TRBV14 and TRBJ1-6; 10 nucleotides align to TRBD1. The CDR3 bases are TGTGCCAGCAGCCAAGGGACAGGGGGGATTTCACCCCTCCACTTT. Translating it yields CASSQGTGGISPLHF.